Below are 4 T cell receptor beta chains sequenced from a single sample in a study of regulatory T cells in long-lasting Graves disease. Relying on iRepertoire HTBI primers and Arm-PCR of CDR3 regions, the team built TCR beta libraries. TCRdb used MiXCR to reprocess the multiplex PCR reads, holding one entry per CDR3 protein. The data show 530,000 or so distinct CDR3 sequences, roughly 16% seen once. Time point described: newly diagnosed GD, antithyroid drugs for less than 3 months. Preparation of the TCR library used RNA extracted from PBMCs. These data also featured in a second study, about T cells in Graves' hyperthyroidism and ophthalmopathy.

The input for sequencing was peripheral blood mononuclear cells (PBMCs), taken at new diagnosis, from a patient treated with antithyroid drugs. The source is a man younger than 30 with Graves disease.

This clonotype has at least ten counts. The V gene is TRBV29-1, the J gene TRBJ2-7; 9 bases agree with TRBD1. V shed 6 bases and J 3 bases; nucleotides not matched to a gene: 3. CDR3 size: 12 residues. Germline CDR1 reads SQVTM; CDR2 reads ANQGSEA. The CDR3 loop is CSVGQGLYEQYF. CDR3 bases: TGCAGCGTGGGACAGGGCCTCTACGAGCAGTACTTC.

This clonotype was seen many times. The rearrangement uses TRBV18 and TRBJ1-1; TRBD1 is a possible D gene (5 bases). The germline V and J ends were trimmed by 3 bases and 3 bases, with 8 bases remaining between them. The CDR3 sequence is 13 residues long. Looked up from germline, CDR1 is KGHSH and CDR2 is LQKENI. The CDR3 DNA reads TGTGCCAGCTCACCTTCAGGGTACACTGAAGCTTTCTTT. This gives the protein CASSPSGYTEAFF.

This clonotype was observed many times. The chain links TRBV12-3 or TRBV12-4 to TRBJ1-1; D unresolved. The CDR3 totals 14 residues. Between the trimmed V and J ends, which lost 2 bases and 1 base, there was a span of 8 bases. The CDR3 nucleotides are TGTGCCAGCAGTTTAATTGGCGGGAACACTGAAGCTTTCTTT. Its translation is CASSLIGGNTEAFF.

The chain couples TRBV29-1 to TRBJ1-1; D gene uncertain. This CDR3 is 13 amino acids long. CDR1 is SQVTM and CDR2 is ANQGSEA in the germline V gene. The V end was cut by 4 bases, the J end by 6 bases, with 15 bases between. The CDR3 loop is CSVGNQATSEAFF. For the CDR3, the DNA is TGCAGCGTTGGTAACCAGGCGACGTCTGAAGCTTTCTTT.